Described below is a single T cell receptor beta chain sequence and its context. The data are from a study of blood T cell repertoires in COVID-19. Germline CDR1 and CDR2: SGHAT and FQNNGV. J was trimmed by 3 bases and V by 5 bases; bases with no gene match: 5. CDR3 length: 15 amino acids. Clones were sequenced by immunoSEQ multiplex PCR, and TCRdb holds only the in-frame ones, with some missing. The sample includes 250,000 to 300,000 clones, less than 90% of them seen just once. Source material: peripheral blood. The sequence came from a woman in her 70s with COVID-19, enrolled during active disease. The chain links TRBV11-2 to TRBJ2-7; 12 positions match TRBD2. The chain's CDR3 is CASSRLAGEYYEQYF. As DNA, the CDR3 is TGTGCCAGCAGCCGACTAGCGGGGGAGTACTACGAGCAGTACTTC.